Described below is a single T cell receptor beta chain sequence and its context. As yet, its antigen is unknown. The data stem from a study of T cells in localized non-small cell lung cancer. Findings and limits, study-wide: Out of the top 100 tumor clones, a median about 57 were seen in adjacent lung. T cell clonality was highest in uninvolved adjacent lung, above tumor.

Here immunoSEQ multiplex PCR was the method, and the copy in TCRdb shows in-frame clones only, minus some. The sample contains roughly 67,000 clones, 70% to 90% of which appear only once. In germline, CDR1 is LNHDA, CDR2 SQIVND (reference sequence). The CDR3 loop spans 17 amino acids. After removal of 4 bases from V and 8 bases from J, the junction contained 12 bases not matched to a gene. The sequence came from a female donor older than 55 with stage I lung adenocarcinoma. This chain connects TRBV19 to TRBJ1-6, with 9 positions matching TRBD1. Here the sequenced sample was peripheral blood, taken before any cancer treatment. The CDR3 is CASSKLTGQGGHSPLHF. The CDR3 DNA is TGTGCCAGTAGTAAGCTAACGGGACAGGGCGGTCATTCACCCCTCCACTTT.